This T cell receptor beta chain was documented in a study of shared clonotypes between healthy human individuals (dated by TCRdb to about 2020). Regarding the complete study: The cohort comprised a couple of women and a few men aged 18 to 49 years. For each donor, CD4 naive and CD4 memory were each given three plates, CD8 naive was given two plates, and CD8 memory was given one plate. To estimate repertoire size and how much clonotypes are shared between individuals, the study performed deep sequencing of blood TCR repertoires from 4 to 6 healthy adults. Libraries were prepared and TCR repertoires were sequenced by different laboratories using diverse techniques, in order to increase sequencing depth and limit assay-specific biases. Per donor, leukapheresis produced somewhere between about 0.85 and 8.9 billion PBMCs.

V drops 2 bases and J drops 1 base, leaving 5 bases in between. The CDR3 has 13 amino acids, counting the end cysteine and phenylalanine. Only the CDR3 region is kept as DNA, spanning 39 bases read in frame from base 1. The CDR1 and CDR2 encoded by the germline V gene (reference sequence) are MNHNY and SVGAGI. Donors were healthy HIV-negative adults with no recently reported acute infections or vaccinations. Every donor was a Caucasian adult living in Nashville, Tennessee, USA. CD8 memory samples combined magnetically selected CD45RO+ cells with CCR7-negative CD45RA+ effector memory (TemRA) cells. Blood was collected by leukapheresis, and PBMCs were isolated by Ficoll-Histopaque density gradient centrifugation and then cryopreserved in liquid nitrogen vapor phase. Analytical flow cytometry was used to check the purity and quantity of each magnetically sorted T cell population. Genomic DNA was isolated from every sorted fraction and measured by UV absorbance on a Nanodrop 2000c.

Summary of the overall study and its limitations: The small number of donors limited the genetic and exposure-history diversity represented. Compared with non-shared clonotypes, the clonotypes found in all four sorted-subset donors had higher generation probabilities. Incomplete sequencing was indicated by rarefaction of sorted-subset datasets, despite the large sequencing depth. Sampling was limited to blood, and TCR repertoires in tissue likely differ from TCR repertoires in blood. Pairwise subsampling led to the expectation that sequencing depth would affect the degree of clonotype sharing among donors. Approximately 4.8% of naive CD4, 3% to 3.5% of naive CD8, roughly 2.4% of memory CD4, and approximately 0.39% of memory CD8 clonotypes were shared across a few donors. Larger estimated clonotype richness was generally found for naive subsets than for memory subsets.

This clone was detected only once. What this receptor recognizes is not known. No per-base quality is available; no much larger clone lies one base away. Other DNA sequences in the sample encode the same CDR3. Using the deep immunoSEQ assay, multiplex PCR amplified TCR CDR3 regions from genomic DNA. Extracted genomic DNA from each cell subset was spread evenly across all wells of several immunoSEQ 96-well plates, with each plate serving as a replicate. For sorted subsets, about 220 ng of genomic DNA, equivalent to roughly 30,000 T cell genomes, went into each replicate PCR. The purified libraries were quantified using a Qubit 3.0 fluorometer, sized with a Bioanalyzer 2100, and then quantified again using the KAPA Library Quantification kit. Every immunoSEQ 96-well plate was sequenced on a separate single-read 150-cycle Illumina NextSeq 550 flow cell. The source study handled its data this way. The immunoSEQ output contained only junctional sequences without quality scores, so filtering could not match that applied to full-length reads. To assign V/J genes and CDR3, sequences were annotated against IMGT germline references using PyIR, a Python wrapper for IgBLAST v1.9. Any read was removed if the V/J assignment was weak (E-value above 1e-6), the CDR3 was missing, or the read contained stop codons, out-of-frame junctions, or ambiguous translated residues. A V3J clonotype was defined by an identical inferred V gene, J gene, and CDR3 amino acid sequence. The percentage overlap between two repertoires was calculated by dividing the number of shared unique clonotypes by the size of the smaller repertoire. Repertoire richness was assessed with RTK rarefaction, the Chao1 estimator, and Recon v2.1 estimates of unobserved clonotypes. Generation probabilities for all TCRbeta clonotypes obtained by the gDNA method from a handful of donors were computed using OLGA. What TCRdb holds here is the immuneACCESS table cut down to in-frame rearrangements. Part of the clones is not present; checked against another copy, under half of the missing clones reflect an unresolved V gene, and the others are unexplained. The V and J calls and clone size are taken from that table; D and trimming were inferred from the DNA. The sample table shows 400,000 or so clones, and around 96% are seen once. About 0.32% of the sample lies in the top ten.

The sequence was obtained from a man aged 25-40 years in good health. The rearranged segments are TRBV6-6 and TRBJ1-1; the D gene is unclear. The specimen was memory CD8+ T cells sorted from blood. What the cell subset or site label conveys for this sample: CD45RO+ cells pooled with CCR7-negative TemRA cells. The nucleotides are TGTGCCAGCAGTTACAGACAGAACACTGAAGCTTTCTTT. Translated, it reads CASSYRQNTEAFF.